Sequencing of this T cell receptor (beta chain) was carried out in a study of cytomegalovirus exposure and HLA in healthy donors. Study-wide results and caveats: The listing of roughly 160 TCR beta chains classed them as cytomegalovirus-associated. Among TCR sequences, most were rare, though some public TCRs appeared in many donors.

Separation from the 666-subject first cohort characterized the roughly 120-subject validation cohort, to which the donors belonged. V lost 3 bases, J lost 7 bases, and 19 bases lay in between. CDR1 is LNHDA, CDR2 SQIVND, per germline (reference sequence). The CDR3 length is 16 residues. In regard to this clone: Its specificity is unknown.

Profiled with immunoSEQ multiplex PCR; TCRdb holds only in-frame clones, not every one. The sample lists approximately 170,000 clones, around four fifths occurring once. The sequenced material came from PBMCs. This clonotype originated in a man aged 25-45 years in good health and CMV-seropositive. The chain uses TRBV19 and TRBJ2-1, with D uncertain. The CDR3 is CASSIRPALAGNEQFF. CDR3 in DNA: TGTGCCAGTAGTATCCGGCCCGCCTTAGCTGGAAATGAGCAGTTCTTC.